The clone carrying this TCR beta chain occurred once. This entry is derived from a study of blood T cell repertoires in COVID-19. Study overall: T cells, B-cell-depleted T cells, or PBMCs supplied cDNA or gDNA.

Assay: immunoSEQ multiplex PCR; the TCRdb copy retains only in-frame clones and omits some. Of roughly 30,000 clones listed, around nine tenths are singletons. V gave up 4 bases and J gave up 5 bases; unmatched junction bases: 16. Germline CDR1 SGHRS, CDR2 YFSETQ. The CDR3 is 17 residues long. The sequence came from a human donor in a cohort sampled during active COVID-19. The source material was peripheral blood. The genes are TRBV5-1 and TRBJ2-5; TRBD2 aligns across 8 bases. DNA of the CDR3: TGCGCCAGCAGCCCAAACCCCAGCGGGGGTTCGGGGGAGACCCAGTACTTC. Its protein is CASSPNPSGGSGETQYF.